This T cell receptor (beta chain) was sequenced in a study of HIV-infected patients and healthy controls. Alpha and beta constant-region primers primed reverse transcription of about 500 ng RNA. Using multiplexing indices, alpha and beta chain libraries were generated apart by chain-specific third strand synthesis. Via MiXCR, TCRdb re-called the 5' RACE reads, giving one row per CDR3 protein. The sample lists some 17,000 distinct CDR3 sequences, just under 9.5% seen once, with 5.1% in the top ten. No cell fractionation was done, so the repertoire covers all unsorted peripheral blood T cells. Germline CDR1 reads PRHDT; CDR2 reads FYEKMQ (reference sequence). V lost 5 bases, J lost 5 bases, and 12 bases lay in between. This CDR3 has 13 residues.

The chain combines TRBV13 with TRBJ1-2; maybe TRBD1 (5 bases). The origin of this receptor is an adult in good health. The sequenced sample consisted of blood. CDR3 DNA: TGTGCCAGCAGCCAAAGACAGACATATGGCTACACCTTC. Encoded protein: CASSQRQTYGYTF. The whole variable domain, remainder taken from reference TRBV13 and TRBJ1-2, is AAGVIQSPRHLIKEKRETATLKCYPIPRHDTVYWYQQGPGQDPQFLISFYEKMQSDKGSIPDRFSAQQFSDYHSELNMSSLELGDSALYFCASSQRQTYGYTFGSGTRLTVV.